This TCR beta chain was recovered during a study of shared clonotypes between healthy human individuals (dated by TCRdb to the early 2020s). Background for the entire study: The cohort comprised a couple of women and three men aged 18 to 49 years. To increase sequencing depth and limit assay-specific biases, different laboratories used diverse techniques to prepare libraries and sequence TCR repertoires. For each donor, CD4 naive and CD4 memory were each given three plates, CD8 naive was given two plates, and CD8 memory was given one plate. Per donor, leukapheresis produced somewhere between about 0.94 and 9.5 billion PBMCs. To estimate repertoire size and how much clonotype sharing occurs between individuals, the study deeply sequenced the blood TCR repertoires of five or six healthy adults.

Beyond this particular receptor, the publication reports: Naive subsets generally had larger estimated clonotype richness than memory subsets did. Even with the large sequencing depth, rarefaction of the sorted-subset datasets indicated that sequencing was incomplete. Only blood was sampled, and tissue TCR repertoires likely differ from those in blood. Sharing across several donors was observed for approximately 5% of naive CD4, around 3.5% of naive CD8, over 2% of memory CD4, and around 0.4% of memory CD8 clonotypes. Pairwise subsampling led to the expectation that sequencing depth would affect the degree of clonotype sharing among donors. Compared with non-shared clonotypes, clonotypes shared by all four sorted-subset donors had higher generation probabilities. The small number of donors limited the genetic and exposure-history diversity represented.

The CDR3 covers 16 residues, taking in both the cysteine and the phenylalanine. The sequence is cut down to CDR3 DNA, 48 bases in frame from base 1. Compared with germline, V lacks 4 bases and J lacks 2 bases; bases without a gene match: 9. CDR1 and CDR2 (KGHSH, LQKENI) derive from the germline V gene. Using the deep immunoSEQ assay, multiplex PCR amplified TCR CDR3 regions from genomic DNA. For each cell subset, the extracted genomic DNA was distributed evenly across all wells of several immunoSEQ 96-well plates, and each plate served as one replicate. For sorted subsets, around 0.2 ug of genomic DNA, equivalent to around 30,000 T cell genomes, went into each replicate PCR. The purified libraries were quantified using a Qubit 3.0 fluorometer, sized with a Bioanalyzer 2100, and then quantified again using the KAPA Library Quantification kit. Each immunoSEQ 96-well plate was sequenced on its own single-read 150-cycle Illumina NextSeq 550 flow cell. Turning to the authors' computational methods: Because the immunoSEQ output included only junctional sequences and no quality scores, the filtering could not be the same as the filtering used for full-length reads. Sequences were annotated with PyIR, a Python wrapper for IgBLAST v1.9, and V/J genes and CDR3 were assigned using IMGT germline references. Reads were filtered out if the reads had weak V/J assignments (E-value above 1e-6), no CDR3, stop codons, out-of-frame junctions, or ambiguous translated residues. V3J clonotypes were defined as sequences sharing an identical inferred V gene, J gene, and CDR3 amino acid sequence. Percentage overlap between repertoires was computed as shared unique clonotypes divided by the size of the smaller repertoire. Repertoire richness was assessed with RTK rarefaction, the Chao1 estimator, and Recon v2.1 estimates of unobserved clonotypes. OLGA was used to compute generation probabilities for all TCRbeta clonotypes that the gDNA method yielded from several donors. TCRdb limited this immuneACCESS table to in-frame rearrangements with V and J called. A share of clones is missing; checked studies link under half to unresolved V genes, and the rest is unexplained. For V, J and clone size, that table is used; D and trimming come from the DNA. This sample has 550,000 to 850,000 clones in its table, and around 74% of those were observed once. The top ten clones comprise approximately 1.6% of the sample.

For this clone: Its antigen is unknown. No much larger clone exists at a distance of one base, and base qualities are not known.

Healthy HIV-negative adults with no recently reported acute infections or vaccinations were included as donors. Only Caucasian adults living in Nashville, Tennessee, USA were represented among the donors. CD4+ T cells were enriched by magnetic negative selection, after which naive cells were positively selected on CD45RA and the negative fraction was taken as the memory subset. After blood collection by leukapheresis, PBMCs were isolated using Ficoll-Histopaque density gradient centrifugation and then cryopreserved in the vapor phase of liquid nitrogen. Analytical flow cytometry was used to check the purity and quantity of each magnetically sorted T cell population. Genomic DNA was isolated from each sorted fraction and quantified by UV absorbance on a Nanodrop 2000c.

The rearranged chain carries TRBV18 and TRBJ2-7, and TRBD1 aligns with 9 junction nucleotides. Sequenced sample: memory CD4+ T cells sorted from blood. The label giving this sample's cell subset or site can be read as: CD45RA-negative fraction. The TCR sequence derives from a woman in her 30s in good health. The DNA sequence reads TGTGCCAGCTCACGAAGGCAGGGACAGGGCGCCTACGAGCAGTACTTC. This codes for CASSRRQGQGAYEQYF. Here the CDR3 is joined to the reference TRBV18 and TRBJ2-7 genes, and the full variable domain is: NAGVMQNPRHLVRRRGQEARLRCSPMKGHSHVYWYRQLPEEGLKFMVYLQKENIIDESGMPKERFSAEFPKEGPSILRIQQVVRGDSAAYFCASSRRQGQGAYEQYFGPGTRLTVT.